This T cell receptor beta chain was captured in a study of CD8 T cells in Susac syndrome. The germline V gene encodes CDR1 SGHAT and CDR2 FQDESV (reference sequence). This CDR3 has 16 amino acids. Germline trimming cut 1 base from V and 4 bases from J; bases unmatched to any gene: 3. TEMRA cells were FACS-enriched, while CD8+ and CD4+ T cells were negatively isolated. Reverse transcription of about 0.45 to 1 ug RNA was carried out with random hexamers. Using its own MiXCR run on the immunoSEQ multiplex PCR reads, TCRdb lists one record per CDR3 protein. Among some 180,000 distinct CDR3 sequences listed, over 85% were seen once.

The V and J genes are TRBV11-1 and TRBJ2-1, with 11 positions matching TRBD2. Sequences were obtained from CD4+ T cells from PBMCs. This receptor was taken from a human donor in good health. This CDR3 reads CASSLVLAGGYNEQFF. CDR3 in DNA: TGTGCCAGCAGCTTAGTTTTAGCGGGGGGGTACAATGAGCAGTTCTTC.